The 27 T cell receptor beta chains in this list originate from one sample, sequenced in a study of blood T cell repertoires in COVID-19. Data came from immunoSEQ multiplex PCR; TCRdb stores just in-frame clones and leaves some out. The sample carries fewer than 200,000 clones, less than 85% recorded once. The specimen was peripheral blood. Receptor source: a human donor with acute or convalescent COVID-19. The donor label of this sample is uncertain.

The CDR3 nucleotides are TGTGCCAGCAGCTCCTATGGGCTCGGGGGACTGAAACACGAGCAGTACTTC. It is translated as CASSSYGLGGLKHEQYF. V is TRBV7-9 and J is TRBJ2-7; TRBD2 might be the D (6 bases). The CDR3 consists of 17 residues. Germline V gene sequence: CDR1 SEHNR, CDR2 FQNEAQ (reference sequence). The V end lost 4 bases, the J end lost 5 bases, and 24 bases lay between the germline ends.

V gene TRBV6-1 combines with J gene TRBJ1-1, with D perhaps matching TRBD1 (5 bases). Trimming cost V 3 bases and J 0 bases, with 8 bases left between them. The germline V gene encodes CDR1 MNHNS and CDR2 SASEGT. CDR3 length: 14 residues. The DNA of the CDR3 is TGTGCCAGCAGTGACGACAGACTGAACACTGAAGCTTTCTTT. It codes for CASSDDRLNTEAFF.

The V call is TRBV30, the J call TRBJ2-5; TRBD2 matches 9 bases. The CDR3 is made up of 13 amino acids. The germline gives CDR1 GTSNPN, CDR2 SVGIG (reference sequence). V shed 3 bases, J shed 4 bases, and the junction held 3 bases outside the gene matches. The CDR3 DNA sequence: TGTGCCTGGAGCGCGGGAGGGGGAGAGACCCAGTACTTC. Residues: CAWSAGGGETQYF. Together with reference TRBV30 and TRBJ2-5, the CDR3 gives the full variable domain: SQTIHQWPATLVQPVGSPLSLECTVEGTSNPNLYWYRQAAGRGLQLLFYSVGIGQISSEVPQNLSASRPQDRQFILSSKKLLLSDSGFYLCAWSAGGGETQYFGPGTRLLVL.

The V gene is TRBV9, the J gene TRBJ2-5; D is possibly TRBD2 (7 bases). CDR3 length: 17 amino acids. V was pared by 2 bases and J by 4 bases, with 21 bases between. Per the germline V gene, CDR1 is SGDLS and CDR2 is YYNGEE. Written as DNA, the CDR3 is TGTGCCAGCAGCGTGAGGAGCAACGGGGGGCCAGGAGAGACCCAGTACTTC. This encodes CASSVRSNGGPGETQYF.

CDR3 DNA sequence: TGTGCCTGGAGTGGGGCGGGCTTAGACGGGGGGTACAATGAGCAGTTCTTC. Amino acids: CAWSGAGLDGGYNEQFF. The rearrangement links TRBV30 to TRBJ2-1, with 7 bases aligning to TRBD2. Germline V gives CDR1 GTSNPN, CDR2 SVGIG (reference sequence). This CDR3 is 17 amino acids long. J lost 4 bases, V lost 1 base, and 13 bases had no gene match.

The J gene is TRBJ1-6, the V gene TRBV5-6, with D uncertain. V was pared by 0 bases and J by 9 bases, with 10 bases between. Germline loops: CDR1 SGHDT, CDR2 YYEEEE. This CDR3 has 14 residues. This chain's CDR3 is CASSLDQVSSPLHF. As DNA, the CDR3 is TGTGCCAGCAGCTTGGATCAGGTCAGTTCACCCCTCCACTTT.

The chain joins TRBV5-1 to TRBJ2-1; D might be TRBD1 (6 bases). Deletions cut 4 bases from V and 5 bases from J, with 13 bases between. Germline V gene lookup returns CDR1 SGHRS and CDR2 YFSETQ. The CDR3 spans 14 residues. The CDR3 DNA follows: TGCGCCAGCAGCGCCTGGACAGCCCACAATGAGCAGTTCTTC. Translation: CASSAWTAHNEQFF.

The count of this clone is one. In nucleotides, the CDR3 is TGTGCCAGCAGGTTTGGGGGGGAAGGGCGCAATGAGCAGTTCTTC. This translates into CASRFGGEGRNEQFF. The V and J genes are TRBV9 and TRBJ2-1; 7 bases agree with TRBD2. Germline assignment: CDR1 SGDLS and CDR2 YYNGEE. J lost 6 bases, V lost 5 bases, and 11 bases had no gene match. This CDR3 is 15 amino acids long. The entire variable domain, with the rest obtained from reference TRBV9 and TRBJ2-1, is as follows: DSGVTQTPKHLITATGQRVTLRCSPRSGDLSVYWYQQSLDQGLQFLIQYYNGEERAKGNILERFSAQQFPDLHSELNLSSLELGDSALYFCASRFGGEGRNEQFFGPGTRLTVL.

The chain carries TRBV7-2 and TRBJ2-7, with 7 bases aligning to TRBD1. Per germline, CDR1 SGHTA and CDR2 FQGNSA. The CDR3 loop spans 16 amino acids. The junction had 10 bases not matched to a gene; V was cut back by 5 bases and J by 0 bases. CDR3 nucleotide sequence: TGTGCCAGCAGCCCCCACAGGGGAACCATCTCCTACGAGCAGTACTTC. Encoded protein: CASSPHRGTISYEQYF. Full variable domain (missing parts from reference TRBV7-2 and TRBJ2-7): GAGVSQSPSNKVTEKGKDVELRCDPISGHTALYWYRQSLGQGLEFLIYFQGNSAPDKSGLPSDRFSAERTGGSVSTLTIQRTQQEDSAVYLCASSPHRGTISYEQYFGPGTRLTVT.

CDR3 protein: CASSYGRGAYEQYF. CDR3 DNA: TGTGCCAGCAGTTATGGGCGGGGCGCCTACGAGCAGTACTTC. The V and J genes are TRBV6-6 and TRBJ2-7; tentative D call: TRBD2 (6 bases). Per germline, CDR1 MNHNY and CDR2 SVGAGI (reference sequence). This CDR3 is built from 14 residues. V lost 3 bases and J lost 2, with 11 bases in between.

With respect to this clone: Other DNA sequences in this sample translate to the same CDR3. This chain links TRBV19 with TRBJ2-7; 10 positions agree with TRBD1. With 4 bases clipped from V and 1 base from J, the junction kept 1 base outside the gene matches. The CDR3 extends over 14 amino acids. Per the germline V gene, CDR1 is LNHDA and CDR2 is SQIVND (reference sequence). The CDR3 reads CASSTGQGSYEQYF. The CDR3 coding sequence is TGTGCCAGTAGTACGGGACAGGGGTCCTACGAGCAGTACTTC. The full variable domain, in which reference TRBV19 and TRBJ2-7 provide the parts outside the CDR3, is DGGITQSPKYLFRKEGQNVTLSCEQNLNHDAMYWYRQDPGQGLRLIYYSQIVNDFQKGDIAEGYSVSREKKESFPLTVTSAQKNPTAFYLCASSTGQGSYEQYFGPGTRLTVT.

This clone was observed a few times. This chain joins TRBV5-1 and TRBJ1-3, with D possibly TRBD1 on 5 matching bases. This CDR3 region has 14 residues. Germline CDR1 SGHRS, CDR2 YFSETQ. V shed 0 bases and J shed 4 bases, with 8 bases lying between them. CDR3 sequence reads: CASSLGQGGNTIYF. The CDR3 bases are TGCGCCAGCAGCTTGGGGCAGGGAGGAAACACCATATATTTT.

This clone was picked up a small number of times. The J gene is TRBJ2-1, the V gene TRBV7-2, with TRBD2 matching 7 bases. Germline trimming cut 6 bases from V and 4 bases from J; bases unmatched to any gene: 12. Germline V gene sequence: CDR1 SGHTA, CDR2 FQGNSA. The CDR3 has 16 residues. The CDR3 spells CASRNPEAGVYNEQFF. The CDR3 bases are TGTGCCAGCAGGAACCCTGAGGCGGGGGTTTACAATGAGCAGTTCTTC.

DNA of the CDR3: TGTGCCAGCAGCCAAGACGACAGGGGCAAGACCCAGTACTTC. Protein: CASSQDDRGKTQYF. The J gene is TRBJ2-5, the V gene TRBV3-1 (or the pseudogene TRBV3-2), with TRBD1 identical over 8 bases. Trimming removed 0 bases from V and 6 bases from J; junction bases left unmatched: 3. Looked up from germline, CDR1 is LGHDT and CDR2 is YNNKEL (reference sequence). This CDR3 is 14 amino acids long.

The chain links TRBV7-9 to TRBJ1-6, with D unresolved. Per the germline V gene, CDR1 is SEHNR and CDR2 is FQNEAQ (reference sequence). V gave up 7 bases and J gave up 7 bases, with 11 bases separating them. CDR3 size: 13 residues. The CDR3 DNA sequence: TGTGCCAGCACCGAAAGGGAGAATTCACCCCTCCACTTT. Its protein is CASTERENSPLHF.

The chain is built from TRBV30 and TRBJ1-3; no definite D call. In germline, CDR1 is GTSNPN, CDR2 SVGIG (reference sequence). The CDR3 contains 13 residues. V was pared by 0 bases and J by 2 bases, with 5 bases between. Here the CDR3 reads CAWSVKPGNTIYF. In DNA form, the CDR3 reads TGTGCCTGGAGTGTAAAGCCTGGAAACACCATATATTTT.

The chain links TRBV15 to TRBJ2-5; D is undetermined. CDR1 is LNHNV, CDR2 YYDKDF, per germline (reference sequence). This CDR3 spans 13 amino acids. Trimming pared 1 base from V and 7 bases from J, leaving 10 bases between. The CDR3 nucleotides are TGTGCCACCAGCAGAGGTGAAGTCGGGACCCAGTACTTC. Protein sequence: CATSRGEVGTQYF. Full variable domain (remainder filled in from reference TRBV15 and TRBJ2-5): DAMVIQNPRYQVTQFGKPVTLSCSQTLNHNVMYWYQQKSSQAPKLLFHYYDKDFNNEADTPDNFQSRRPNTSFCFLDIRSPGLGDTAMYLCATSRGEVGTQYFGPGTRLLVL.

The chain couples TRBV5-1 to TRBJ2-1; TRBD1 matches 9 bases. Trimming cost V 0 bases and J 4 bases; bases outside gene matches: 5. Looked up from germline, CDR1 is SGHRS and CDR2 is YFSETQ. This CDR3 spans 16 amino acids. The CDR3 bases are TGCGCCAGCAGCTTGGCCCCCGGGACAGGGTACAATGAGCAGTTCTTC. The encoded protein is CASSLAPGTGYNEQFF.

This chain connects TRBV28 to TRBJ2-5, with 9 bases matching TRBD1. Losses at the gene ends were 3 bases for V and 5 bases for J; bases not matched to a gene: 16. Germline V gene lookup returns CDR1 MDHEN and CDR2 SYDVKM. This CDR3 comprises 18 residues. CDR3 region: CASSFPTPTGGEGETQYF. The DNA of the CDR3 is TGTGCCAGCAGTTTCCCCACCCCCACAGGGGGCGAGGGGGAGACCCAGTACTTC.

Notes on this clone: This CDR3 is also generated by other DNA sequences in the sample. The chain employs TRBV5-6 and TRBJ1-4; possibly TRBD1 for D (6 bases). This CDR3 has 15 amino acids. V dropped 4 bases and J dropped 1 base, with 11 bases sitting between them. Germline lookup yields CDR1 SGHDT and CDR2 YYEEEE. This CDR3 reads CASSPRGGTNEKLFF. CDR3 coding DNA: TGTGCCAGCAGCCCCAGGGGCGGAACTAATGAAAAACTGTTTTTT.

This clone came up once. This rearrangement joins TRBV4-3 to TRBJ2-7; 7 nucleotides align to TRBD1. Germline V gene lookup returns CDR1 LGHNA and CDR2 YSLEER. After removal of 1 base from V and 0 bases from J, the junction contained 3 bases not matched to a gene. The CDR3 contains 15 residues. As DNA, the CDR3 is TGCGCCAGCAGCCAAGCAGGGGGAAGCTCCTACGAGCAGTACTTC. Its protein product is CASSQAGGSSYEQYF.

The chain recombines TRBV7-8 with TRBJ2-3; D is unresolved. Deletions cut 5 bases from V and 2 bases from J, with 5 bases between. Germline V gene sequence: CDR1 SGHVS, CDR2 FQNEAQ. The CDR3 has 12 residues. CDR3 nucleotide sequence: TGTGCCAGCAGCCCCTACACAGATACGCAGTATTTT. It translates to CASSPYTDTQYF. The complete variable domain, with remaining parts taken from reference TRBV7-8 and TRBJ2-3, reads GAGVSQSPRYKVAKRGQDVALRCDPISGHVSLFWYQQALGQGPEFLTYFQNEAQLDKSGLPSDRFFAERPEGSVSTLKIQRTQQEDSAVYLCASSPYTDTQYFGPGTRLTVL.

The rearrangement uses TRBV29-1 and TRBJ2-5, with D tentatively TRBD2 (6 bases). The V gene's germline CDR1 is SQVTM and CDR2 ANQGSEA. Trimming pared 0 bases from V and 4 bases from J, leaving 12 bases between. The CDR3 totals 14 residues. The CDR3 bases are TGCAGCGTTGAAGATCGCCGGGGGTTAGAGACCCAGTACTTC. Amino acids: CSVEDRRGLETQYF.

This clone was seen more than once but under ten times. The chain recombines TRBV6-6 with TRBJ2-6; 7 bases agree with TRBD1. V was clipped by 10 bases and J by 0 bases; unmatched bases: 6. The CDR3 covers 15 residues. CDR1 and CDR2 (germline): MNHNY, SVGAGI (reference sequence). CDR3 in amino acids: CATSGQNSGANVLTF. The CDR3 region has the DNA TGTGCCACATCGGGACAGAACTCTGGGGCCAACGTCCTGACTTTC.

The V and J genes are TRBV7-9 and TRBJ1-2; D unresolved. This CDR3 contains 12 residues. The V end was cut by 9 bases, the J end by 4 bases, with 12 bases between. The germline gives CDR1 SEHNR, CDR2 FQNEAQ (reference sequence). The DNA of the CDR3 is TGTGCCAGTAGTCCCGTCTCCTATGGCTACACCTTC. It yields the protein CASSPVSYGYTF.

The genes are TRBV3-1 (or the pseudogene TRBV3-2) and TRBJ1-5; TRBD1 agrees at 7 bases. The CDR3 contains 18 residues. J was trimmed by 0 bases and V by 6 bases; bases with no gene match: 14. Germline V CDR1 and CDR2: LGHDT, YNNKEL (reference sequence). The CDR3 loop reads CASRPPTGSGYSNQPQHF. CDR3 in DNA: TGTGCCAGCAGACCGCCGACAGGGAGCGGTTATAGCAATCAGCCCCAGCATTTT.

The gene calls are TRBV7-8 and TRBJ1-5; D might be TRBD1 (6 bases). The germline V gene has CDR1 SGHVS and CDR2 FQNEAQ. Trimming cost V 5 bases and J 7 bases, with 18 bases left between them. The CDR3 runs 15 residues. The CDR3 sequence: CASSAGRPTGQPQHF. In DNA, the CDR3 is TGTGCCAGCAGCGCAGGCCGGCCTACAGGGCAGCCCCAGCATTTT. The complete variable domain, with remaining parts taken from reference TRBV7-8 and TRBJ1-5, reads GAGVSQSPRYKVAKRGQDVALRCDPISGHVSLFWYQQALGQGPEFLTYFQNEAQLDKSGLPSDRFFAERPEGSVSTLKIQRTQQEDSAVYLCASSAGRPTGQPQHFGDGTRLSIL.